The TCR beta chain described here comes from a study of human T cells and chemical hapten exposure. Study-wide results and caveats: PT1 expanded TCR counts correlated positively with patch test score.

Turning to this clonotype: Antigen: not known.

Time point: patch test 3, about 24 weeks after DPC sensitization. The treatment was: therapeutic diphenylcyclopropenone sensitization with weekly scalp DPC. Individual cDNA molecules in this library carried unique molecular identifiers. In TCRdb, the RACE reads were re-called with MiXCR into one record per CDR3 protein. The data contain about 82,000 distinct CDR3 sequences, 10% to 15% of them singletons. This CDR3 region has 12 residues. In germline, CDR1 is KGHDR, CDR2 SFDVKD. V lost 4 bases and J 6 bases, leaving 7 bases between the germline ends. The sequence came from a woman aged 50 to 60 with alopecia areata. Some clones in this sample may be carry-over from other donors' samples. The sequences come from whole blood, collected in connection with sensitization to the hapten diphenylcyclopropenone (DPC). The chain is built from TRBV24-1 and TRBJ2-3, with D unclear. The CDR3 nucleotides are TGTGCCACCAGTGACGAGGTCGATACGCAGTATTTT. Translating it yields CATSDEVDTQYF.